This T cell receptor (beta chain) appears in the sequencing data of a study of blood T cell repertoires in COVID-19. CDR1 is KGHSH and CDR2 is LQKENI in the germline V gene. Between the trimmed V and J ends, which lost 3 bases and 2 bases, there was a span of 7 bases. The CDR3 has 13 amino acids. Data came from immunoSEQ multiplex PCR; TCRdb stores just in-frame clones and leaves some out. The sample carries around 69,000 clones, less than 90% recorded once. The origin of this receptor is a man aged 50 to 59 with active COVID-19. The source material was peripheral blood. J is TRBJ1-1 and V is TRBV18; D ambiguous. The CDR3 loop is CASSPGPNTEAFF. The CDR3 DNA reads TGTGCCAGCTCACCCGGTCCCAACACTGAAGCTTTCTTT.